This T cell receptor beta chain was identified in a study of blood T cells in healthy people across ages. General study results and limits: For the donors, CMV status was unknown and possibly confounded expanded clonotype changes.

For this clonotype: Its matching antigen is unknown.

A minimum of 7 million PBMCs was isolated per sample. The CDR3 length is 13 residues. V dropped 4 bases and J dropped 5 bases, with 14 bases sitting between them. CDR1 and CDR2 (germline): GTSNPN, SVGIG (reference sequence). The second PCR ran about 6 to 12 cycles with a sample-barcoded 5' primer and J-beta primers. Each single sample gave us at least 3 million CDR3-containing paired-end reads. TCRdb re-called the 5' RACE reads with MiXCR, one entry per CDR3 protein. Among some 1,800,000 distinct CDR3 sequences listed, roughly 43% were seen once. V is TRBV30 and J is TRBJ1-2; D gene uncertain. This receptor was obtained from a human donor in good health. Source material: blood. Here the CDR3 reads CAWIGWNRYGYTF. The CDR3 DNA is TGTGCCTGGATAGGGTGGAATCGATATGGCTACACCTTC.